The 9 T cell receptor beta chains reported below all come from one sample, sequenced in a study of identical twins listed by TCRdb under 2016. Preparation of the library involved 5' RACE. Reads for this sample came from an Illumina HiSeq 2000. TCRdb reanalyzed the raw reads on its own, using fastp at Q25 for trimming and MiXCR for clone calling, and kept in-frame beta chains. Rows merge per CDR3 protein into single entries with the most common DNA and genes. The sample table contains about 240,000 distinct CDR3 sequences; only one count was recorded for approximately 10% of them. The ten largest make up less than 12% of the sample. The sequenced material came from memory T cells sorted from blood. In light of the paper, this sample's cell subset or site label describes: CD45RO+ enriched T cells. Receptors originate from a man aged 50 or older in good health.

This clonotype was counted between two and nine times. The V call is TRBV9, the J call TRBJ2-1; possibly TRBD2 for D (7 bases). Trimming took off 2 bases at V and 9 bases at J, with 12 bases between the two ends. The CDR3 is made up of 13 amino acids. Germline V lookup: CDR1 SGDLS, CDR2 YYNGEE. CDR3 DNA sequence: TGTGCCAGCAGCGTGGGGGCGGGGGTTGAGCAGTTCTTC. Protein product: CASSVGAGVEQFF.

This clonotype was found many times. Relative to the germline gene, one junction end is altered; a read error may explain this. J is TRBJ1-3 and V is TRBV4-2, with D possibly TRBD1 on 5 matching bases. Germline CDR1 LGHNA, CDR2 YNFKEQ. CDR3 length: 11 residues. Here the CDR3 reads CASSQQRDLSF. As DNA, the CDR3 is TGTGCCAGCAGCCAGCAGAGGGACTTAAGTTTT.

The V gene is TRBV20-1, the J gene TRBJ1-5, with a tentative D call TRBD1 (5 bases). Germline CDR1 is DFQATT and CDR2 is SNEGSKA (reference sequence). V was pared by 1 base and J by 0 bases, with 16 bases between. The CDR3 spans 17 residues. The CDR3 region is CSARAPTGVYSNQPQHF. For the CDR3, the DNA is TGCAGTGCTAGAGCCCCCACGGGGGTTTATAGCAATCAGCCCCAGCATTTT.

V and J are TRBV2 and TRBJ2-7; a possible D gene is TRBD1 (7 bases). The ends were cut back, 4 bases at V and 2 bases at J, with 12 bases in the middle. The CDR3 covers 14 residues. CDR1 is SNHLY and CDR2 is FYNNEI in the germline V gene. CDR3 region: CASSGQGGPYEQYF. The CDR3 nucleotides are TGTGCCAGCAGTGGGCAGGGGGGACCCTACGAGCAGTACTTC. The complete variable domain, with remaining parts taken from reference TRBV2 and TRBJ2-7, reads EPEVTQTPSHQVTQMGQEVILRCVPISNHLYFYWYRQILGQKVEFLVSFYNNEISEKSEIFDDQFSVERPDGSNFTLKIRSTKLEDSAMYFCASSGQGGPYEQYFGPGTRLTVT.

This clonotype has a count of ten or more. The rearrangement joins TRBV7-8 to TRBJ2-7, with TRBD1 matching over 9 bases. Trimming at V came to 1 base and at J to 1 base, leaving 5 bases not matched to a gene. Germline V gene sequence: CDR1 SGHVS, CDR2 FQNEAQ. The CDR3 consists of 16 residues. The CDR3, as DNA: TGTGCCAGCAGCTTAGTTACCGGGACAGGGTCCTACGAGCAGTACTTC. Protein product: CASSLVTGTGSYEQYF.

This clonotype was observed a handful of times. The junction departs from germline at one end; a sequencing error may be responsible. The chain is built from TRBV7-2 and TRBJ2-1; D call uncertain. This CDR3 has 15 amino acids. Germline V lookup: CDR1 SGHTA, CDR2 FQGNSA. CDR3: CASSLSHSSDNEQFF. The CDR3, as DNA: TGTGCCAGCAGCTTAAGTCATAGCTCCGACAATGAGCAGTTCTTC.

This clonotype was found a few times. This chain links TRBV4-1 with TRBJ2-2; 11 nucleotides match TRBD2. Germline CDR1 MGHRA, CDR2 YSYEKL. With V trimmed by 1 base and J by 3 bases, 7 bases remained unmatched. The CDR3 is made up of 18 amino acids. CDR3 protein: CASSQGPGTSGYTGELFF. As DNA, the CDR3 is TGCGCCAGCAGCCAAGGACCCGGGACTAGCGGTTACACCGGGGAGCTGTTTTTT.

The count of this clonotype is one. The V call is TRBV5-1, the J call TRBJ2-5, with 7 bases that match TRBD2. This CDR3 comprises 14 residues. CDR1 and CDR2 from the germline V gene are SGHRS and YFSETQ. J lost 5 bases, V lost 4 bases, and 8 bases had no gene match. This CDR3 reads CASSPDSGLETQYF. DNA for the CDR3: TGCGCCAGCAGCCCCGATAGCGGGTTGGAGACCCAGTACTTC.

A few counts support this clonotype. J is TRBJ2-7 and V is TRBV14; tentatively, D is TRBD2 (6 bases). The CDR3 covers 15 residues. Germline V CDR1 and CDR2: SGHDN, FVKESK. The germline V and J ends were trimmed by 0 bases and 1 base, with 10 bases remaining between them. In nucleotides, the CDR3 is TGTGCCAGCAGCCAAGACGCGGGAAGATCCTACGAGCAGTACTTC. It specifies CASSQDAGRSYEQYF.